This entry features one T cell receptor (beta chain) sequence. V was clipped by 0 bases and J by 3 bases, with 10 bases between them. Germline CDR1 and CDR2: SGHKS and YYEKEE (reference sequence). CDR3 size: 14 residues. This sample was included in a study of blood T cell repertoires in COVID-19. Study-wide background: There were acute and convalescent COVID-19 samples, and they came from the United States, Italy and Spain. The analysed material was cDNA or gDNA that came from T cells, B-cell-depleted T cells, or PBMCs.

In the original processing: Nucleated cell counts were estimated from reference gene primer amplification. TCRdb's copy holds only in-frame clones and misses some; the assay was immunoSEQ multiplex PCR. Clone size and V and J calls were adopted from that table, with D and trimming inferred from the DNA. The table lists approximately 110,000 clones, 80% to 90% of them singletons. The specimen was peripheral blood. V usage is TRBV5-5 and J usage is TRBJ2-7; D is unresolved. The receptor was derived from a woman of 80 years or more with acute or convalescent COVID-19. The DNA of the CDR3 is TGTGCCAGCAGCTTGGCTGACGGGTTCTACGAGCAGTACTTC. The encoded protein is CASSLADGFYEQYF.